This T cell receptor beta chain is from a study of CD8+ T cells in alopecia areata. Treatment meaning: oral pan-JAK inhibitor, 5-10 mg twice daily. Peripheral blood samples and lesional scalp punch biopsies were obtained from alopecia areata patients. This clone was recorded a few times. cDNA serving as the sequencing template came from extracted, reverse transcribed RNA. The protocol was immunoSEQ multiplex PCR, while the TCRdb copy is restricted to in-frame clones and leaves out a portion. The profile shows 170,000 or so clones, about 60% of them singletons. The sequence derives from a human donor with alopecia areata. The specimen was CD8+ T cells sorted from blood, collected at week 24, from a patient treated with tofacitinib.

The CDR3 spells CSVELSGRPLAFF. The CDR3 DNA reads as TGCAGCGTTGAATTGTCAGGGCGTCCTCTGGCTTTCTTT. V gene TRBV29-1 combines with J gene TRBJ1-1; tentatively, D is TRBD1 (5 bases). V lost 2 bases and J lost 11, with 18 bases in between. This CDR3 has 13 amino acids. Germline V CDR1 and CDR2: SQVTM, ANQGSEA.